This entry concerns a single T cell receptor (beta chain). In the authors' workflow: Amplification from reference gene primers served as the basis for estimated nucleated cell counts. The method was immunoSEQ multiplex PCR; TCRdb's version includes in-frame clones alone and lacks a portion of them. The DNA was the basis for D and trimming; V, J and clone size are from that table. The sample has 130,000 or so clones, about 79% seen once; the top ten hold about 4.2%. These data originate in a study of blood T cell repertoires in COVID-19. Study context: Spain, Italy and the United States supplied samples that represented acute and convalescent COVID-19. In each case, the material was cDNA or gDNA derived from T cells, B-cell-depleted T cells, or PBMCs.

The specimen was peripheral blood. The sequence derives from a woman between 70 and 85 years old with acute or convalescent COVID-19.

The CDR3 bases are TGCAGCTCGAACAGGGGTGGATACACTGAAGCTTTCTTT. Encoded protein: CSSNRGGYTEAFF. The chain carries TRBV29-1 and TRBJ1-1, with 7 bases identical to TRBD1. V shed 8 bases, J shed 3 bases, and the junction held 9 bases outside the gene matches. This CDR3 region has 13 residues. CDR1 and CDR2 from the germline V gene are SQVTM and ANQGSEA.